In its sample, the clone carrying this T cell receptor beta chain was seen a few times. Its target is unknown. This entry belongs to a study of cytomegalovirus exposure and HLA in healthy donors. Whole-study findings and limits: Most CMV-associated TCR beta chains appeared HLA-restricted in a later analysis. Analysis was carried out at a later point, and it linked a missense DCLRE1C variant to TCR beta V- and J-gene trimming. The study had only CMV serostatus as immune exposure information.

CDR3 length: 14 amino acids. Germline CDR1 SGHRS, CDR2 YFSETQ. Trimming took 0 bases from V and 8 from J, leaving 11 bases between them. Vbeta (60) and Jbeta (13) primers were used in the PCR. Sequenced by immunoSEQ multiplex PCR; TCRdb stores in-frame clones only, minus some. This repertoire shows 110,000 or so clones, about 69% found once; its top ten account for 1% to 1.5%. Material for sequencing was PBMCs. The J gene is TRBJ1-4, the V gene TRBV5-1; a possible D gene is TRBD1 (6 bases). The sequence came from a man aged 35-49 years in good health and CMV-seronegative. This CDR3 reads CASSLAGDDEKLFF. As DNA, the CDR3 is TGCGCCAGCAGCTTGGCAGGGGACGACGAAAAACTGTTTTTT.